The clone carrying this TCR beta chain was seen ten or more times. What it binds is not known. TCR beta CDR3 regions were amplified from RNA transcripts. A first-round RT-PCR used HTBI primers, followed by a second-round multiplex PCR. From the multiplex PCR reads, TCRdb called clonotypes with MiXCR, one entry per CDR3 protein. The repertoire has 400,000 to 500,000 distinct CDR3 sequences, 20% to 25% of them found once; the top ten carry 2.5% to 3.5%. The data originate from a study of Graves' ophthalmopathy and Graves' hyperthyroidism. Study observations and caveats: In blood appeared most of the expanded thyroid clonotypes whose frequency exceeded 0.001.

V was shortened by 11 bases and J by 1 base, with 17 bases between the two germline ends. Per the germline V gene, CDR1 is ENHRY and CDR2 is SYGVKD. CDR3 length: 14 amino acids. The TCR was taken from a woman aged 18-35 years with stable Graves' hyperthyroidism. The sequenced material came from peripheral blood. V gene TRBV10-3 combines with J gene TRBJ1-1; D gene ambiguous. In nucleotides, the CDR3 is TGTGCCTCCCAGCTTCCCGGCGAGAACACTGAAGCTTTCTTT. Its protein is CASQLPGENTEAFF.